This entry is about one T cell receptor beta chain. Its antigen is not yet known. Qualities for individual bases were not recorded, and no much larger clone is one base off. Libraries were prepared through the immunoSEQ multiplex PCR assay. Rearranged TCR beta chain sequences were amplified using the hsTCRB Kit according to the manufacturer's protocol. TCRB libraries were sequenced on an Illumina MiSeq. On the study's bioinformatics: The kit vendor's proprietary platform handled demultiplexing, trimming and gene mapping. TCRdb obtained this table from immuneACCESS and retained in-frame rearrangements with V and J assigned. These tables miss some clones; where compared with another copy, unresolved V genes account for less than half of the shortfall, and the remainder is unexplained. That table is the source of V, J and clone size, and D and trimming were worked out from the DNA. This sample is represented by about 40,000 clones; approximately 72% of them were singletons. The top ten clonotypes cover 5% to 6% of the sample.

These data belong to a study of a mutant IDH1 vaccine in newly diagnosed glioma (dated by TCRdb to about 2021). Some background on the complete study: Eight vaccinations were administered to patients in weeks 1, 3, 5, 7, 11, 15, 19 and 23, corresponding to visits V03 through V10. In the chemotherapy-containing groups, vaccination started alongside temozolomide cycles, whereas in patients who had radiotherapy alone it started 4-6 weeks after radiotherapy. Of the 30 to 35 patients who were treated, around 60% were male and roughly 38% were female, and the mean age was about 40 years. Prior to enrollment, patients had been given standard therapy consisting of radiotherapy alone, temozolomide alone, or radiochemotherapy with temozolomide, with the combination given to most patients. Peripheral blood was drawn at six visits: V03 (baseline), V05, V07, V10, V12 and V13. Longitudinal TCRB deep sequencing was done for 25 to 30 treated patients, wherever samples were available for exploratory analyses.

Broader findings and caveats from the paper: Immune responses induced by the vaccine were seen in approximately 93% of patients across multiple MHC alleles. Availability determined which PBMC samples were chosen for TCRB deep sequencing. It was noted by the authors that analyses of patient blood samples could not be reproduced owing to sample limitations. Pseudoprogression seemed to be unrelated to changes in the top peripheral T cell clonotypes found by TCRB sequencing.

The CDR3 has 17 amino acids, counting the end cysteine and phenylalanine. Of the read, only the CDR3 DNA is kept; its 51 bases are in frame from base 1. Here V drops 3 bases and J drops 1 base, and the junction holds 7 bases not matched to any gene. The CDR1 and CDR2 encoded by the germline V gene are SNHLY and FYNNEI. This specimen's time point label, interpreted: week 23, last vaccination. Each vaccine dose was 300 ug of a 20-mer mutant IDH1 peptide in Montanide, given subcutaneously with topical imiquimod. All donors had newly diagnosed IDH1-mutant astrocytomas of WHO grade 3 or 4 that showed loss of nuclear ATRX. The samples were drawn from NOA16, a multicentre, single-arm, open-label phase I trial in Germany that tested a mutant IDH1 peptide vaccine in humans for the first time. The DNeasy Blood and Tissue Kit was used to extract genomic DNA from EDTA blood for TCRB sequencing.

The TCR was taken from a man aged 45-65 years with glioma. The specimen comprised PBMCs, sampled from a glioma patient whose treatment included an IDH1 peptide vaccine. This receptor chain uses TRBV2 and TRBJ1-5; TRBD1 fits 9 bases in the junction. The nucleotide sequence reads TGTGCCAGCAGTGATTGGGGACAGGGCCCAAGCAATCAGCCCCAGCATTTT. This yields the protein CASSDWGQGPSNQPQHF.